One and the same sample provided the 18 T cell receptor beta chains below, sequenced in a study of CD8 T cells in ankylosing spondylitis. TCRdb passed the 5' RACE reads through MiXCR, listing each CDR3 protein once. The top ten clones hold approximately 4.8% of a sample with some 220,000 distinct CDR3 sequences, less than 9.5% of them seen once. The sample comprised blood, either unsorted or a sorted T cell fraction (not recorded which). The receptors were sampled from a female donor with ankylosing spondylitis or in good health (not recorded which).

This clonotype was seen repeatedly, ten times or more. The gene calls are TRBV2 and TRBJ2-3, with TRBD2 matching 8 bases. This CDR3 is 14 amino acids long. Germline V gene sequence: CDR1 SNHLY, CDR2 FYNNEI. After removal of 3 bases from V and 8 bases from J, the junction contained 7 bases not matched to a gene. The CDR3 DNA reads TGTGCCAGCAGTGATCCAGCGGGAGCGGGTACGCAGTATTTT. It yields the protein CASSDPAGAGTQYF. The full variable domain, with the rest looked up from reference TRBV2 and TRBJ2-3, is EPEVTQTPSHQVTQMGQEVILRCVPISNHLYFYWYRQILGQKVEFLVSFYNNEISEKSEIFDDQFSVERPDGSNFTLKIRSTKLEDSAMYFCASSDPAGAGTQYFGPGTRLTVL.

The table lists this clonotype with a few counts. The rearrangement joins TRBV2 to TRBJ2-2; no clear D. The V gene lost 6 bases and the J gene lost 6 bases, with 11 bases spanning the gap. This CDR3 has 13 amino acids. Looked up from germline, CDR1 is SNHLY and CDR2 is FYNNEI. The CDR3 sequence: CASSLYIAGELFF. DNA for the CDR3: TGTGCCAGCAGCCTTTACATCGCCGGGGAGCTGTTTTTT.

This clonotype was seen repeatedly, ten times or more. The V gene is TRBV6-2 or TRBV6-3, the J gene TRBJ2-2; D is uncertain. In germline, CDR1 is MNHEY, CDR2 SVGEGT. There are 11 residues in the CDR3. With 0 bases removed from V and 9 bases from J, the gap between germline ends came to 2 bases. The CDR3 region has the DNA TGTGCCAGCAGTTACTCCAGGGAGCTGTTTTTT. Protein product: CASSYSRELFF.

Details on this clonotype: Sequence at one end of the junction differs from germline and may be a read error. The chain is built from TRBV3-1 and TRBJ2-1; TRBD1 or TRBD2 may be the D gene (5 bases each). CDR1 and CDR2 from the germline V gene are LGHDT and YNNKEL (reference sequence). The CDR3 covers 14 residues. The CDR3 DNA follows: TGTGCCAGCAGCCCTAGGGGAGCCTACAATGAGCGGTTCTTC. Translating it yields CASSPRGAYNERFF.

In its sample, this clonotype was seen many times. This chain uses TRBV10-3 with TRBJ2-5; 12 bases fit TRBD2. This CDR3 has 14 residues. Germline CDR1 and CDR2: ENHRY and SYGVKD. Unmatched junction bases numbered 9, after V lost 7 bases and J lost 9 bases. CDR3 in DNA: TGTGCCATCAAACCTAGCGGGAGGGCCTTTTCCCAGTACTTC. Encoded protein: CAIKPSGRAFSQYF.

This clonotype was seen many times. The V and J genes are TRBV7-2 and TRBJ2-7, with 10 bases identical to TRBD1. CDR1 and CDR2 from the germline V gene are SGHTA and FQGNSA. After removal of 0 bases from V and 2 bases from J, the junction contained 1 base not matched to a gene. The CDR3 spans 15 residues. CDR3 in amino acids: CASSLAGTGAYEQYF. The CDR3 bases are TGTGCCAGCAGCTTAGCTGGGACAGGGGCCTACGAGCAGTACTTC. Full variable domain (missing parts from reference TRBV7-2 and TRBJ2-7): GAGVSQSPSNKVTEKGKDVELRCDPISGHTALYWYRQSLGQGLEFLIYFQGNSAPDKSGLPSDRFSAERTGGSVSTLTIQRTQQEDSAVYLCASSLAGTGAYEQYFGPGTRLTVT.

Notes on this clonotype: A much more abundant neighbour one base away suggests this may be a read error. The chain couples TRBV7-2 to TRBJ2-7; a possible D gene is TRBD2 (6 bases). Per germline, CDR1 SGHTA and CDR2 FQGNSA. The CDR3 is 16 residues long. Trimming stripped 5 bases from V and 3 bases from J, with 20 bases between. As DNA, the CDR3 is TGTGCCAGCAGCCCCGCGGGGCAGATAAAAATCTACGAGCAGTACTTC. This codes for CASSPAGQIKIYEQYF.

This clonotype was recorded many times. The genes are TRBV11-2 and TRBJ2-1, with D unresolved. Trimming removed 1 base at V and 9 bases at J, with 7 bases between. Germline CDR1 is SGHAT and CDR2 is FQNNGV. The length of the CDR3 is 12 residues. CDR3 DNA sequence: TGTGCCAGCAGCTTAGTTGGCGTTGAGCAGTTCTTC. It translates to CASSLVGVEQFF.

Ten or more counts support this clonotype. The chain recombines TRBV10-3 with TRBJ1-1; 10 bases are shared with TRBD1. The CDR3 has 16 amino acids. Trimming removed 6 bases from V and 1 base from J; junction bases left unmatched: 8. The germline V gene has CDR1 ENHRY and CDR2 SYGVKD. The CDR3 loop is CAISSGQGRGNTEAFF. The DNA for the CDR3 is TGTGCCATCAGCTCGGGACAGGGGCGGGGGAACACTGAAGCTTTCTTT.

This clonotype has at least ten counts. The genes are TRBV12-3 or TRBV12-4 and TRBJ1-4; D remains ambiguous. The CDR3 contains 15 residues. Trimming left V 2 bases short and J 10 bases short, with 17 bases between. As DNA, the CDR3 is TGTGCCAGCAGTTTAAAGGCTACCCTCCATGGAAAACTGTTTTTT. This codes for CASSLKATLHGKLFF.

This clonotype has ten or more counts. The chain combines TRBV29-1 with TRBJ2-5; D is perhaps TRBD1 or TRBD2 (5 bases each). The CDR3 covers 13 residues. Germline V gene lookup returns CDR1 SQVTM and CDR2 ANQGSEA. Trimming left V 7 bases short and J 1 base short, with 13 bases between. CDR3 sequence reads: CSARGTSQETQYF. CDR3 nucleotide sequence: TGCAGCGCCCGAGGGACCTCCCAAGAGACCCAGTACTTC.

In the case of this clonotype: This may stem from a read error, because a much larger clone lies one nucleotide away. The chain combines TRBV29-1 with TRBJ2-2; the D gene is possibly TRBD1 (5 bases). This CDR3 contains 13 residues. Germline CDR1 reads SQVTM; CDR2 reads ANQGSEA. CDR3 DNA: TGCGCGGTTGGGGCAAGTCACACCGGGGAGCTGTTTTTT. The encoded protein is CAVGASHTGELFF.

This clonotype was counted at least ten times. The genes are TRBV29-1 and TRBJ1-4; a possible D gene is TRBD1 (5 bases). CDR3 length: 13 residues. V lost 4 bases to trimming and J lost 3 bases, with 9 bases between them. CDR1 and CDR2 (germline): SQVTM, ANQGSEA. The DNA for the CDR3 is TGCAGCGTTGCGACGGGGGCTAATGAAAAACTGTTTTTT. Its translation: CSVATGANEKLFF.

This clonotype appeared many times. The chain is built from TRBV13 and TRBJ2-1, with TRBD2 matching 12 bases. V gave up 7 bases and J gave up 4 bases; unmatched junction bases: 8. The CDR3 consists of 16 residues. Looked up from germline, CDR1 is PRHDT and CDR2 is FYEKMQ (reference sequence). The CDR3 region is CASTTSSGRGYNEQFF. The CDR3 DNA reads TGTGCCAGCACCACCTCTAGCGGGAGGGGTTACAATGAGCAGTTCTTC. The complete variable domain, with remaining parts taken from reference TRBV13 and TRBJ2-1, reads AAGVIQSPRHLIKEKRETATLKCYPIPRHDTVYWYQQGPGQDPQFLISFYEKMQSDKGSIPDRFSAQQFSDYHSELNMSSLELGDSALYFCASTTSSGRGYNEQFFGPGTRLTVL.

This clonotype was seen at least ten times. In DNA, the CDR3 is TGCACGGTGGGGAGTACAACTAACGAGCAGTACTTC. As protein: CTVGSTTNEQYF. V is TRBV20-1 and J is TRBJ2-7; TRBD2 might be the D (5 bases). Germline loops: CDR1 DFQATT, CDR2 SNEGSKA (reference sequence). The CDR3 runs to 12 residues.

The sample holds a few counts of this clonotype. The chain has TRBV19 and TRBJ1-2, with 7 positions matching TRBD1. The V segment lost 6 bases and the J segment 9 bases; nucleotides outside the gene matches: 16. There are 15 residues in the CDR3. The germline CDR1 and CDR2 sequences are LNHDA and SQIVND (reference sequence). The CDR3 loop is CASSLKVGTVKRYTF. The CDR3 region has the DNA TGTGCCAGTAGCCTCAAGGTGGGGACAGTCAAACGCTACACCTTC.

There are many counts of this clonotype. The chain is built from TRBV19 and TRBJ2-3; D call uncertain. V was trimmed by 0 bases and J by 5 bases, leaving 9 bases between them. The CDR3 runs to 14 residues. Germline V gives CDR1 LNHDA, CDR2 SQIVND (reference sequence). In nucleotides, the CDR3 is TGTGCCAGTAGTATAGAAAATTGGGGAGATACGCAGTATTTT. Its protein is CASSIENWGDTQYF.

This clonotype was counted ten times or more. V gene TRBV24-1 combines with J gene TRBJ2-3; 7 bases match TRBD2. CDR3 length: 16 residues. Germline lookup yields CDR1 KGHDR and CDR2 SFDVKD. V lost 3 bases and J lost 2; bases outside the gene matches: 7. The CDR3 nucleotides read TGTGCCACCAGTGATACCGGGGGGTTCGACACAGATACGCAGTATTTT. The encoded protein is CATSDTGGFDTDTQYF.